This TCR beta chain emerged from a study of shared clonotypes between healthy human individuals. Overall study results and limits: Large sequencing depth failed to make sorted-subset sequencing complete, rarefaction showed. Generation probabilities of non-shared clonotypes were lower (relative to those shared by all four donors). Estimated richness values were generally larger in naive subsets than in memory subsets. Since donors were few, the genetic and exposure-history diversity represented was limited.

Naive CD8 cells, CD45RO-negative and positively selected for CCR7, excluded terminally differentiated effector memory CD45RA+ cells. A word on this clone: Its matching antigen is unknown.

The CDR3 has 15 amino acids. V lost 5 bases and J lost 5; bases outside the gene matches: 7. Germline values: CDR1 MNHEY, CDR2 SVGAGI. The assay was immunoSEQ multiplex PCR, and TCRdb's table has in-frame clones only and misses some. The table includes around 2,000,000 clones, around 96% detected once. V is TRBV6-5 and J is TRBJ2-7; 12 bases agree with TRBD2. Sequenced sample: naive CD8+ T cells sorted from blood. This clonotype originated in a man younger than 35 in good health. The DNA of the CDR3 is TGTGCCAGCAGTCCAGGACTAGCGGGAATGAACGAGCAGTACTTC. Its protein is CASSPGLAGMNEQYF.